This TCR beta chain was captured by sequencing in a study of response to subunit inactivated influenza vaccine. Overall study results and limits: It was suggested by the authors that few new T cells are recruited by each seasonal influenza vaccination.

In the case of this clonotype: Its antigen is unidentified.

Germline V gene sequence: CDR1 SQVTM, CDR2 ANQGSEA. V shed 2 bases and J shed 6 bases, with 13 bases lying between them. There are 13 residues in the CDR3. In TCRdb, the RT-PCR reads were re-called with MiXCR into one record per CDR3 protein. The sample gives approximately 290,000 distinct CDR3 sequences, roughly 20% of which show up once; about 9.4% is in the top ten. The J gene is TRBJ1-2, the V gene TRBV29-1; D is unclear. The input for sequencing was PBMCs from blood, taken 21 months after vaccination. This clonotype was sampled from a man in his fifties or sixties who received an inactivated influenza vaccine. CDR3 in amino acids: CSVEMVSGHGYTF. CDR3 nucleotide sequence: TGCAGCGTTGAAATGGTATCTGGACATGGCTACACCTTC.